A selection of T cell receptor beta chains follows, all from one sample in a study of vaccination effects on CD4 cells after COVID-19. Clones were sequenced by immunoSEQ multiplex PCR, and TCRdb holds only the in-frame ones, with some missing. Counted here are fewer than 40,000 clones, about two thirds occurring once; the ten biggest clones make up roughly 3.8%. Antigen specificity for these receptors is unknown. The sample in question was CD4+ T cells from PBMCs cultured without peptide, obtained before COVID-19 vaccination. The receptors here all came from a human donor who received a COVID-19 vaccine. Both conserved end residues are part of each CDR3. The order of the fields is J gene, V gene, clone size, D gene, CDR3 protein, CDR3 DNA. The D gene is left open where the match is weak. The size field is filled for only some rows; it gives once, few, many or a size class.

j_gene: TRBJ2-7; v_gene: TRBV3-1/TRBV3-2; abundance: once; d_gene: -; CDR3aa: CASSQGSRTKTNF; CDR3nt: TGTGCCAGCAGCCAAGGGAGCAGAACTAAGACTAACTTC
j_gene: TRBJ2-7; v_gene: TRBV5-1; abundance: -; d_gene: -; CDR3aa: CASSLSRHEQYF; CDR3nt: TGCGCCAGCAGCTTGTCTAGGCACGAGCAGTACTTC
j_gene: TRBJ1-2; v_gene: TRBV2; abundance: -; d_gene: -; CDR3aa: CATRGETNYGYTF; CDR3nt: TGTGCCACCCGGGGGGAGACTAACTATGGCTACACCTTC
j_gene: TRBJ1-2; v_gene: TRBV9; abundance: -; d_gene: -; CDR3aa: CASSVAGGDYGYTF; CDR3nt: TGTGCCAGCAGCGTAGCCGGGGGGGACTATGGCTACACCTTC
j_gene: TRBJ1-1; v_gene: TRBV20-1; abundance: once; d_gene: -; CDR3aa: CSANDPGSTEAFF; CDR3nt: TGCAGTGCTAATGACCCGGGGAGCACTGAAGCTTTCTTT
j_gene: TRBJ2-5; v_gene: TRBV5-1; abundance: -; d_gene: TRBD2; CDR3aa: CASSDTSAVRETQYF; CDR3nt: TGCGCCAGCAGCGACACTAGCGCCGTCCGGGAGACCCAGTACTTC
j_gene: TRBJ1-4; v_gene: TRBV14; abundance: -; d_gene: -; CDR3aa: CASSHLPTTNEKLFF; CDR3nt: TGTGCCAGCAGCCATTTGCCCACAACTAATGAAAAACTGTTTTTT
j_gene: TRBJ1-1; v_gene: TRBV12-3/TRBV12-4; abundance: -; d_gene: -; CDR3aa: CASKSRWSTEAFF; CDR3nt: TGTGCCAGCAAGTCTAGGTGGTCCACTGAAGCTTTCTTT
j_gene: TRBJ2-1; v_gene: TRBV6-2/TRBV6-3; abundance: -; d_gene: -; CDR3aa: CASSSFPRAVLGNEQFF; CDR3nt: TGTGCCAGCAGTTCTTTCCCCCGGGCAGTTCTGGGCAATGAGCAGTTCTTC
j_gene: TRBJ1-4; v_gene: TRBV7-9; abundance: -; d_gene: TRBD1; CDR3aa: CASSSQGALGEKLFF; CDR3nt: TGTGCCAGCAGCTCACAGGGGGCTCTCGGTGAAAAACTGTTTTTT
j_gene: TRBJ2-1; v_gene: TRBV9; abundance: -; d_gene: TRBD2; CDR3aa: CASSVEVGTSGWNEQFF; CDR3nt: TGTGCCAGCAGCGTAGAAGTTGGCACTAGCGGCTGGAATGAGCAGTTCTTC
j_gene: TRBJ1-4; v_gene: TRBV19; abundance: -; d_gene: -; CDR3aa: CATNEGQTNEKLFF; CDR3nt: TGTGCCACCAACGAGGGGCAGACTAATGAAAAACTGTTTTTT
j_gene: TRBJ2-1; v_gene: TRBV6-1; abundance: once; d_gene: TRBD2; CDR3aa: CASSEPASGGNEQFF; CDR3nt: TGTGCCAGCAGTGAACCCGCTAGCGGAGGAAATGAGCAGTTCTTC
j_gene: TRBJ2-2; v_gene: TRBV3-1/TRBV3-2; abundance: -; d_gene: -; CDR3aa: CASSQASFPLSAGELFF; CDR3nt: TGTGCCAGCAGCCAAGCATCCTTTCCCTTAAGTGCCGGGGAGCTGTTTTTT
j_gene: TRBJ1-3; v_gene: TRBV18; abundance: -; d_gene: -; CDR3aa: CASSFDDRLSGNTIYF; CDR3nt: TGTGCCAGCTCATTCGACGACAGGCTCTCTGGAAACACCATATATTTT
j_gene: TRBJ2-3; v_gene: TRBV7-9; abundance: -; d_gene: -; CDR3aa: CASSLRQASTDTQYF; CDR3nt: TGTGCCAGCAGCCTGCGACAGGCTAGCACAGATACGCAGTATTTT
j_gene: TRBJ2-1; v_gene: TRBV11-1; abundance: -; d_gene: -; CDR3aa: CASSLAGSSYNEQFF; CDR3nt: TGTGCCAGCAGCTTAGCGGGCAGCTCCTACAATGAGCAGTTCTTC
j_gene: TRBJ1-1; v_gene: TRBV7-9; abundance: -; d_gene: -; CDR3aa: CASSPGGSNTEAFF; CDR3nt: TGTGCCAGCAGTCCCGGTGGATCCAACACTGAAGCTTTCTTT
j_gene: TRBJ2-1; v_gene: TRBV9; abundance: -; d_gene: TRBD2; CDR3aa: CASSVVAPLAGGRNEQFF; CDR3nt: TGTGCCAGCAGCGTAGTCGCCCCGCTAGCGGGGGGGCGCAATGAGCAGTTCTTC
j_gene: TRBJ2-5; v_gene: TRBV18; abundance: -; d_gene: -; CDR3aa: CASSSTPETQYF; CDR3nt: TGTGCCAGCTCATCGACCCCAGAGACCCAGTACTTC